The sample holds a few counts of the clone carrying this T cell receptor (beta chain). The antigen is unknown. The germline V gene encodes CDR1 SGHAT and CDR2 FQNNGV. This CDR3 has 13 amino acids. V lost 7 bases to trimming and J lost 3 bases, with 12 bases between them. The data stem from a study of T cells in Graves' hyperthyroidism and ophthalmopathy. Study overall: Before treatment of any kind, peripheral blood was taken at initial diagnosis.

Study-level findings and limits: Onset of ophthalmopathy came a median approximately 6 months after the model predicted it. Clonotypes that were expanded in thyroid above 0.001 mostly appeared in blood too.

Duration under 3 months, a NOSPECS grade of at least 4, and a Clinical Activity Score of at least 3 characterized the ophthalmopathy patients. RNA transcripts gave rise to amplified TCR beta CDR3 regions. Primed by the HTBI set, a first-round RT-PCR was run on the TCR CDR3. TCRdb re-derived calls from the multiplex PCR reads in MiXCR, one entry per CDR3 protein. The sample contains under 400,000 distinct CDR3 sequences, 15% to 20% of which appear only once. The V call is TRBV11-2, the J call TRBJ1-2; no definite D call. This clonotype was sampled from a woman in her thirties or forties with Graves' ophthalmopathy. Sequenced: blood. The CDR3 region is CASTKDGDYGYTF. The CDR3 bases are TGTGCCAGCACCAAAGACGGGGACTATGGCTACACCTTC.